Reported below is one TCR beta chain. The target antigen is unknown. Germline CDR1 SGHRS, CDR2 YFSETQ. Trimming cost V 0 bases and J 5 bases, with 15 bases left between them. This CDR3 is 15 amino acids long. As the template, RNA transcripts were used to amplify TCR beta CDR3 regions. The authors performed first-round RT-PCR with HTBI primers and then a second-round multiplex PCR. TCRdb reanalysed the multiplex PCR reads using MiXCR and keeps one entry per CDR3 protein. Among approximately 1.2 million distinct CDR3 sequences listed, 35% to 45% were seen once. These data come from a study of Graves' ophthalmopathy and Graves' hyperthyroidism. Whole-study context: Hyperthyroidism was classified as stable if no ophthalmopathy occurred within 18 months of follow-up.

Certain patients, namely those with other autoimmune diseases, uncontrolled infections, pregnancy or lactation, were excluded. Study observations and caveats: Predictions made by the model for ophthalmopathy progression reached 65% to 71% sensitivity and roughly 79% specificity. In blood, most expanded thyroid clonotypes above 0.001 frequency were also detected.

The origin of this receptor is an adult man with Graves' hyperthyroidism. Sequenced input: peripheral blood or thyroid tissue (not recorded which). The rearrangement links TRBV5-1 to TRBJ2-7, with D possibly TRBD2 on 6 matching bases. The CDR3 nucleotides are TGCGCCAGCAGCTTGGCCCCGGGAGTTGAGGACGAGCAGTACTTC. Protein sequence: CASSLAPGVEDEQYF. Variable domain in full (rest from reference TRBV5-1 and TRBJ2-7): KAGVTQTPRYLIKTRGQQVTLSCSPISGHRSVSWYQQTPGQGLQFLFEYFSETQRNKGNFPGRFSGRQFSNSRSEMNVSTLELGDSALYLCASSLAPGVEDEQYFGPGTRLTVT.